A single sample is the source of the 14 T cell receptor beta chains below, sequenced in a study of shared clonotypes between healthy human individuals. The assay was immunoSEQ multiplex PCR, and TCRdb's table has in-frame clones only and misses some. The repertoire has about 2.3 million clones, approximately 93% of them found once; the top ten carry 0.3% to 0.4%. The specimen was naive CD4+ T cells from PBMCs. The subset here: CD45RA+ positively selected. These receptors were taken from a man aged 18 to 29 in good health. Some clones in this sample may be carry-over from other donors' samples.

This chain connects TRBV11-2 to TRBJ2-1; 10 positions agree with TRBD2. Germline V gives CDR1 SGHAT, CDR2 FQNNGV. The V segment lost 2 bases and the J segment 9 bases; nucleotides outside the gene matches: 7. This CDR3 is 15 amino acids long. CDR3 residues: CASSLSSGSSGEQFF. The CDR3 bases are TGTGCCAGCAGCTTATCTAGCGGGAGTTCTGGTGAGCAGTTCTTC.

This chain joins TRBV2 and TRBJ1-1, with D possibly TRBD1 on 6 matching bases. The CDR3 spans 18 residues. CDR1 and CDR2 (germline): SNHLY, FYNNEI. The V and J ends lost 5 bases and 1 base respectively, with 23 bases between them. This CDR3 is CASSLRGGLGEGNTEAFF. The CDR3 DNA reads TGTGCCAGCAGTCTTAGGGGGGGGCTGGGAGAAGGGAACACTGAAGCTTTCTTT. Combining the CDR3 with reference TRBV2 and TRBJ1-1 gives the whole variable domain EPEVTQTPSHQVTQMGQEVILRCVPISNHLYFYWYRQILGQKVEFLVSFYNNEISEKSEIFDDQFSVERPDGSNFTLKIRSTKLEDSAMYFCASSLRGGLGEGNTEAFFGQGTRLTVV.

This chain connects TRBV4-2 to TRBJ2-5; D unresolved. Trimming left V 1 base short and J 4 bases short, with 10 bases between. CDR1 is LGHNA, CDR2 YNFKEQ, per germline. This CDR3 is built from 14 residues. The DNA for the CDR3 is TGTGCCAGCAGCCAAGGATTCGCAGGAGAGACCCAGTACTTC. Translating gives CASSQGFAGETQYF.

The genes are TRBV27 and TRBJ2-7; D is unresolved. The germline V and J ends were trimmed by 8 bases and 4 bases, with 24 bases remaining between them. The CDR3 has 16 amino acids. Germline CDR1 and CDR2: MNHEY and SMNVEV (reference sequence). The CDR3, as DNA: TGTGCCAGCTCTCCATACTGGCAGGAGTCCCCTTACGAGCAGTACTTC. Translating it yields CASSPYWQESPYEQYF.

The chain is built from TRBV5-1 and TRBJ2-7; D may be TRBD1 (6 bases). Per the germline V gene, CDR1 is SGHRS and CDR2 is YFSETQ. CDR3 length: 15 amino acids. Trimming left V 5 bases short and J 5 bases short, with 20 bases between. The CDR3 sequence: CASSFITQGPDEQYF. DNA for the CDR3: TGCGCCAGCAGTTTTATCACACAGGGTCCCGACGAGCAGTACTTC.

The chain combines TRBV5-4 with TRBJ2-2, with 11 bases matching TRBD2. CDR1 and CDR2 from the germline V gene are SGHNT and YYREEE (reference sequence). The CDR3 contains 17 residues. V lost 1 base, J lost 1 base, and 3 bases stayed unmatched. The CDR3 reads CASSLLAGGRNTGELFF. The DNA for the CDR3 is TGTGCCAGCAGCTTGTTAGCGGGAGGGCGGAACACCGGGGAGCTGTTTTTT.

As for this clone: The sample holds other DNA sequences that translate to the same CDR3. The rearrangement links TRBV5-1 to TRBJ1-1, with 7 bases lining up with TRBD1. Losses at the gene ends were 4 bases for V and 3 bases for J; bases not matched to a gene: 3. The CDR3 spans 13 residues. CDR1 and CDR2 from the germline V gene are SGHRS and YFSETQ. The CDR3 nucleotides read TGCGCCAGCAGCAGAACAGGGGACACTGAAGCTTTCTTT. Residues: CASSRTGDTEAFF.

The rearrangement links TRBV5-6 to TRBJ1-1; 8 bases are a match to TRBD1. The germline V gene encodes CDR1 SGHDT and CDR2 YYEEEE. The CDR3 is 13 residues long. After removal of 6 bases from V and 3 bases from J, the junction contained 4 bases not matched to a gene. The CDR3 nucleotides read TGTGCCAGCAAGACGGACAGGGACACTGAAGCTTTCTTT. It yields the protein CASKTDRDTEAFF. Using reference TRBV5-6 and TRBJ1-1 for the parts outside the CDR3, the full variable domain is DAGVTQSPTHLIKTRGQQVTLRCSPKSGHDTVSWYQQALGQGPQFIFQYYEEEERQRGNFPDRFSGHQFPNYSSELNVNALLLGDSALYLCASKTDRDTEAFFGQGTRLTVV.

The gene calls are TRBV5-1 and TRBJ1-2, with D possibly matching TRBD1 (6 bases). Trimming shortened V by 1 base and J by 4 bases, and 17 bases separated the two germline ends. From germline, CDR1 is SGHRS and CDR2 YFSETQ. CDR3 length equals 16 residues. CDR3 nucleotide sequence: TGCGCCAGCAGCTTGATTGGGACAACGCGTTCCTATGGCTACACCTTC. Its protein is CASSLIGTTRSYGYTF. Full variable domain (outside the CDR3, taken from reference TRBV5-1 and TRBJ1-2): KAGVTQTPRYLIKTRGQQVTLSCSPISGHRSVSWYQQTPGQGLQFLFEYFSETQRNKGNFPGRFSGRQFSNSRSEMNVSTLELGDSALYLCASSLIGTTRSYGYTFGSGTRLTVV.

The gene calls are TRBV7-2 and TRBJ2-1; TRBD2 aligns across 11 bases. Losses at the gene ends were 5 bases for V and 5 bases for J; bases not matched to a gene: 11. Germline V gene data show CDR1 as SGHTA and CDR2 as FQGNSA. This CDR3 is 17 amino acids long. The CDR3 is CASSRRPGLADHNEQFF. CDR3 in DNA: TGTGCCAGCAGCCGCCGACCGGGACTAGCGGACCACAATGAGCAGTTCTTC.

The rearrangement links TRBV14 to TRBJ2-3, with TRBD2 matching over 9 bases. Germline trimming cut 5 bases from V and 14 bases from J; bases unmatched to any gene: 14. The CDR3 contains 14 residues. Per germline, CDR1 SGHDN and CDR2 FVKESK. The CDR3 is CASSVQTSGVGLYF. CDR3 sequence (DNA): TGTGCCAGCAGCGTCCAGACTAGCGGCGTTGGCTTGTATTTT.

The chain uses TRBV7-3 and TRBJ2-6; D is unclear. The length of the CDR3 is 17 residues. CDR1 is SGHTA, CDR2 FQGTGA, per germline. V was cut by 4 bases and J by 5 bases, with 18 bases left in between. CDR3 sequence (DNA): TGTGCCAGCAGCTGTAACGGCTTACAAAGTCGGGCCAACGTCCTGACTTTC. Its protein product is CASSCNGLQSRANVLTF. Full variable domain (rest looked up from reference TRBV7-3 and TRBJ2-6): GAGVSQTPSNKVTEKGKYVELRCDPISGHTALYWYRQSLGQGPEFLIYFQGTGAADDSGLPNDRFFAVRPEGSVSTLKIQRTERGDSAVYLCASSCNGLQSRANVLTFGAGSRLTVL.

The chain links TRBV11-2 to TRBJ2-3, with 7 nucleotides matching TRBD2. The CDR3 is made up of 17 amino acids. V shed 1 base and J 6 bases; nucleotides not matched to a gene: 13. Germline CDR1 and CDR2: SGHAT and FQNNGV. The CDR3 nucleotides read TGTGCCAGCAGCTTAGGTTTCGCTCTAGCGGCCCCGGATACGCAGTATTTT. The encoded protein is CASSLGFALAAPDTQYF.

CDR3 residues: CASTLSGSSSYNEQFF. The CDR3 nucleotides are TGTGCCAGCACCCTTAGCGGCTCGAGCTCCTACAATGAGCAGTTCTTC. J is TRBJ2-1 and V is TRBV9; tentatively, D is TRBD2 (6 bases). Trimming left V 6 bases short and J 0 bases short, with 16 bases between. The V gene's germline CDR1 is SGDLS and CDR2 YYNGEE. The CDR3 contains 16 residues. Full variable domain (rest looked up from reference TRBV9 and TRBJ2-1): DSGVTQTPKHLITATGQRVTLRCSPRSGDLSVYWYQQSLDQGLQFLIQYYNGEERAKGNILERFSAQQFPDLHSELNLSSLELGDSALYFCASTLSGSSSYNEQFFGPGTRLTVL.